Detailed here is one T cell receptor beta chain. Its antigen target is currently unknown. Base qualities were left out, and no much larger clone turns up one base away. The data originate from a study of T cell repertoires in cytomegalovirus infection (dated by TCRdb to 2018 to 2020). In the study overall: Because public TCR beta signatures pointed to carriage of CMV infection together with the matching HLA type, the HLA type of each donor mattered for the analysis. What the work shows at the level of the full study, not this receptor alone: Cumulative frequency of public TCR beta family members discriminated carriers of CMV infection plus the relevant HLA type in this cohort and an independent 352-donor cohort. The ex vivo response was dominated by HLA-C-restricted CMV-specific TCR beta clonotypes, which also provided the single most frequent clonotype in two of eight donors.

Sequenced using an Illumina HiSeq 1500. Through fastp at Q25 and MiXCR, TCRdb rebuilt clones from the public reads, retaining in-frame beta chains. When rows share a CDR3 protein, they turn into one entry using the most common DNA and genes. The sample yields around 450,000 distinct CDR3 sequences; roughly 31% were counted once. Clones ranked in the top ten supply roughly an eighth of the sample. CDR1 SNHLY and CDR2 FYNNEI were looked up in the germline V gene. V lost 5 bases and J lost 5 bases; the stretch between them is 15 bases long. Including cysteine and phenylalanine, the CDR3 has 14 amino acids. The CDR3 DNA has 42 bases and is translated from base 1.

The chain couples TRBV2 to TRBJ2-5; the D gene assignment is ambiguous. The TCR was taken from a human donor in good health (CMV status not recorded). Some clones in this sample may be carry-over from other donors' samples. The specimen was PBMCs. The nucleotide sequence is TGTGCCAGCAGTCAGTGGGCCGGTGTGGAGACCCAGTACTTC. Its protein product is CASSQWAGVETQYF.